These 20 T cell receptor beta chains originate from one sample sequenced in a study of CD8 T cells in ankylosing spondylitis. Overall study results and limits: One TCR beta motif, made up of eight or nine highly homologous variants, appeared characteristic of ankylosing spondylitis blood.

Their specific antigens are unknown. TCRdb used MiXCR to reprocess the 5' RACE reads, holding one entry per CDR3 protein. The sample includes about 220,000 distinct CDR3 sequences, roughly 6.6% seen only once; the top ten take approximately 14%. The sequenced sample consisted of blood, either unsorted or a sorted T cell fraction (not recorded which). Receptors originate from a male donor with ankylosing spondylitis.

A few counts support this clonotype. This chain connects TRBV11-1 to TRBJ2-7, with D tentatively TRBD2 (5 bases). CDR3 size: 15 residues. The V end lost 1 base, the J end lost 5 bases, and 15 bases lay between the germline ends. Germline assignment: CDR1 SGHAT and CDR2 FQDESV (reference sequence). CDR3 sequence reads: CASSLVPGRSDEQYF. CDR3 DNA sequence: TGTGCCAGCAGCTTAGTACCGGGAAGGTCGGACGAGCAGTACTTC.

This clonotype was observed many times. V is TRBV5-1 and J is TRBJ2-1; 9 bases map to TRBD1. This CDR3 contains 15 residues. J was trimmed by 8 bases and V by 1 base; bases with no gene match: 7. Germline V lookup: CDR1 SGHRS, CDR2 YFSETQ. This chain's CDR3 is CASSLSTGGGDEQFF. The CDR3, as DNA: TGCGCCAGCAGCTTGAGTACAGGGGGCGGCGATGAGCAGTTCTTC.

This clonotype was seen repeatedly, ten times or more. The chain couples TRBV20-1 to TRBJ2-3, with D unresolved. V lost 0 bases and J 2 bases, leaving 3 bases between the germline ends. CDR1 and CDR2 (germline): DFQATT, SNEGSKA (reference sequence). The CDR3 is 12 residues long. The CDR3 nucleotides read TGCAGTGCTAGAGAAACCACAGATACGCAGTATTTT. Its protein is CSARETTDTQYF.

This clonotype was seen repeatedly, ten times or more. V gene TRBV6-5 combines with J gene TRBJ2-7; no clear D. The V end was cut by 4 bases, the J end by 6 bases, with 13 bases between. Per germline, CDR1 MNHEY and CDR2 SVGAGI. The CDR3 runs 13 residues. The CDR3 DNA reads TGTGCCAGCAGTTCCGTTGAAGCCAGCGAGCAGTACTTC. This translates into CASSSVEASEQYF.

This clonotype was seen repeatedly, ten times or more. The CDR3 loop reads CSAGVKGFGNEQYF. The DNA for the CDR3 is TGCAGTGCCGGGGTTAAAGGGTTTGGCAACGAGCAGTACTTC. The V call is TRBV20-1, the J call TRBJ2-7, with D possibly being TRBD2 (5 bases). Trimming cost V 6 bases and J 5 bases, with 20 bases left between them. Germline values: CDR1 DFQATT, CDR2 SNEGSKA (reference sequence). CDR3 length: 14 amino acids.

The chain couples TRBV5-1 to TRBJ1-2; 7 positions match TRBD1. Looked up from germline, CDR1 is SGHRS and CDR2 is YFSETQ. J was trimmed by 4 bases and V by 2 bases; bases with no gene match: 8. The CDR3 extends over 15 amino acids. The CDR3 nucleotides read TGCGCCAGCAGCTTAAGAGGACCAGGGGGCTATGGCTACACCTTC. This translates into CASSLRGPGGYGYTF.

This clonotype turned up a few times. The chain carries TRBV7-6 and TRBJ1-1, with 9 bases fitting TRBD1. The germline gives CDR1 SGHVS, CDR2 FNYEAQ. With V trimmed by 5 bases and J by 0 bases, 19 bases remained unmatched. The CDR3 has 20 amino acids. CDR3 nucleotide sequence: TGTGCCAGCAGCATTGGGCAAAAACAGGGGGCGAATCCCATGAACACTGAAGCTTTCTTT. This sequence encodes CASSIGQKQGANPMNTEAFF.

Ten or more counts support this clonotype. V usage is TRBV20-1 and J usage is TRBJ2-7; 10 bases agree with TRBD2. Germline V gene data show CDR1 as DFQATT and CDR2 as SNEGSKA (reference sequence). The CDR3 length is 14 residues. The junction had 4 bases not matched to a gene; V was cut back by 3 bases and J by 2 bases. The CDR3 is CSASRAGGTYEQYF. CDR3 DNA: TGCAGTGCTAGTCGAGCGGGAGGGACCTACGAGCAGTACTTC.

This clonotype was picked up many times. The chain carries TRBV6-5 and TRBJ1-2; D unclear. In germline, CDR1 is MNHEY, CDR2 SVGAGI. The CDR3 contains 13 residues. V dropped 2 bases and J dropped 6 bases, with 10 bases sitting between them. The CDR3: CASSYEGMDGYTF. Here the CDR3 DNA reads TGTGCCAGCAGTTACGAGGGTATGGATGGCTACACCTTC.

This clonotype has a count of ten or more. This chain uses TRBV6-2 or TRBV6-3 with TRBJ1-1, with unresolved D. Trimming shortened V by 4 bases and J by 1 base, and 19 bases separated the two germline ends. The germline V gene encodes CDR1 MNHEY and CDR2 SVGEGT. The CDR3 is 17 amino acids. The CDR3 loop reads CASSFLDGPTPNTEAFF. CDR3 DNA sequence: TGTGCCAGCAGTTTCCTAGACGGACCAACTCCGAACACTGAAGCTTTCTTT.

This clonotype was observed at least ten times. The V gene is TRBV12-3 or TRBV12-4, the J gene TRBJ2-7; D is tentatively TRBD1 or TRBD2 (6 bases each). V was shortened by 3 bases and J by 12 bases, with 18 bases between the two germline ends. This CDR3 has 13 amino acids. The CDR3 region has the DNA TGTGCCAGCAGTTTGGATCGGCGGGACAAGGCGTACTTC. This gives the protein CASSLDRRDKAYF.

The chain is built from TRBV6-5 and TRBJ2-7, with D unresolved. This CDR3 has 14 amino acids. The V gene's germline CDR1 is MNHEY and CDR2 SVGAGI. Trimming took off 3 bases at V and 1 base at J, with 10 bases between the two ends. The CDR3 region is CASSYSLPSYEQYF. The DNA for the CDR3 is TGTGCCAGCAGTTATAGTCTCCCTTCCTACGAGCAGTACTTC.

This clonotype was recorded at least ten times. V is TRBV7-9 and J is TRBJ1-5; D uncertain. V was cut by 0 bases and J by 4 bases, with 7 bases left in between. Germline assignment: CDR1 SEHNR and CDR2 FQNEAQ (reference sequence). The length of the CDR3 is 14 residues. The CDR3 reads CASSLAFENQPQHF. The DNA for the CDR3 is TGTGCCAGCAGCTTAGCCTTCGAAAATCAGCCCCAGCATTTT.

This clonotype has at least ten counts. The chain is built from TRBV27 and TRBJ1-5; D remains ambiguous. Per the germline V gene, CDR1 is MNHEY and CDR2 is SMNVEV (reference sequence). The CDR3 length is 12 residues. Trimming shortened V by 3 bases and J by 9 bases, and 9 bases separated the two germline ends. CDR3 coding DNA: TGTGCCAGCAGTTTGAGCGGTTGGCCCCAGCATTTT. Protein: CASSLSGWPQHF.

This clonotype was observed many times. The chain links TRBV7-2 to TRBJ1-1; D remains unclear. This CDR3 region has 16 residues. Trimming shortened V by 0 bases and J by 1 base, and 12 bases separated the two germline ends. Germline V gene lookup returns CDR1 SGHTA and CDR2 FQGNSA. CDR3 sequence: CASSLAGPGGNTEAFF. The CDR3 region has the DNA TGTGCCAGCAGCTTAGCAGGGCCAGGTGGGAACACTGAAGCTTTCTTT.

This clonotype was seen only a few times. V is TRBV5-1 and J is TRBJ2-1, with TRBD2 matching over 7 bases. This CDR3 spans 14 amino acids. V was clipped by 3 bases and J by 3 bases; unmatched bases: 3. Germline lookup yields CDR1 SGHRS and CDR2 YFSETQ. The CDR3: CASSSRDYYNEQFF. As DNA, the CDR3 is TGCGCCAGCAGCTCCCGGGACTACTACAATGAGCAGTTCTTC.

This clonotype was seen repeatedly, ten times or more. This chain uses TRBV14 with TRBJ2-7; D unresolved. The CDR3 is made up of 14 amino acids. Trimming left V 2 bases short and J 2 bases short, with 10 bases between. Germline CDR1 is SGHDN and CDR2 is FVKESK. In DNA form, the CDR3 reads TGTGCCAGCAGCCAACACGGGTTAGCCTACGAGCAGTACTTC. Amino acid sequence: CASSQHGLAYEQYF.

This clonotype was seen repeatedly, ten times or more. This CDR3 reads CSVAGGLNGYTF. The CDR3 DNA reads as TGCAGCGTTGCCGGGGGACTAAATGGCTACACCTTC. The rearrangement links TRBV29-1 to TRBJ1-2; a weak D match, TRBD1 (5 bases). CDR3 length: 12 residues. Trimming pared 4 bases from V and 6 bases from J, leaving 12 bases between. Germline CDR1 is SQVTM and CDR2 is ANQGSEA.

This clonotype was observed many times. Here the CDR3 DNA reads TGTGCCAGCAGTCTACGAGAGGGACAGGGCGGCACTGAAGCTTTCTTT. This codes for CASSLREGQGGTEAFF. The rearrangement uses TRBV6-5 and TRBJ1-1, with 9 positions matching TRBD1. CDR3 length equals 16 residues. Germline V CDR1 and CDR2: MNHEY, SVGAGI. J was trimmed by 4 bases and V by 5 bases; bases with no gene match: 11.

This clonotype has ten or more counts. J is TRBJ2-7 and V is TRBV9; tentatively, D is TRBD1 or TRBD2 (5 bases each). Per the germline V gene, CDR1 is SGDLS and CDR2 is YYNGEE. The CDR3 is 15 amino acids. V dropped 4 bases and J dropped 1 base, with 15 bases sitting between them. The CDR3 nucleotides are TGTGCCAGCAGCCGATCGGGGCAGGGATCCTACGAGCAGTACTTC. Protein product: CASSRSGQGSYEQYF.